The rows below give T cell receptor beta chains drawn from one sample of a study of shared clonotypes between healthy human individuals. Produced via immunoSEQ multiplex PCR; TCRdb's table is partial and in-frame only. This table holds 2.3 million or so clones, about 92% found once. Sequencing input: naive CD4+ T cells from PBMCs. These receptors were taken from a man between 18 and 35 years old in good health. Some clones in this sample may be carry-over from other donors' samples. Both conserved end residues are part of each CDR3. The D gene is left open where the match is weak. Where a row states a size, it is once, few, many or the class of an expanded clone; other rows omit it.

j_gene: TRBJ2-4; d_gene: TRBD2; abundance: .; v_gene: TRBV30; CDR3aa: CAWRDPGLPDPRGAKNIQYF; CDR3nt: TGTGCCTGGAGGGACCCGGGACTTCCGGACCCGCGGGGGGCCAAAAACATTCAGTACTTC
j_gene: TRBJ2-1; d_gene: TRBD2; abundance: .; v_gene: TRBV29-1; CDR3aa: CSVLGGRSYNEQFF; CDR3nt: TGCAGCGTTTTGGGCGGGAGATCCTACAATGAGCAGTTCTTC
j_gene: TRBJ1-2; d_gene: TRBD1; abundance: .; v_gene: TRBV7-2; CDR3aa: CASSLDWAGGGHGYTF; CDR3nt: TGTGCCAGCAGCTTAGATTGGGCAGGGGGAGGGCATGGCTACACCTTC
j_gene: TRBJ1-1; d_gene: TRBD1; abundance: .; v_gene: TRBV28; CDR3aa: CASSLPDRASTEAFF; CDR3nt: TGTGCCAGCAGTTTACCCGACAGGGCCTCCACTGAAGCTTTCTTT
j_gene: TRBJ1-4; d_gene: TRBD1; abundance: .; v_gene: TRBV23-1; CDR3aa: CASSQSGTANEKLFF; CDR3nt: TGCGCCAGCAGTCAATCGGGGACAGCAAATGAAAAACTGTTTTTT
j_gene: TRBJ1-5; d_gene: TRBD1; abundance: .; v_gene: TRBV19; CDR3aa: CASSPDRDHQPQHF; CDR3nt: TGTGCCAGTAGCCCGGACAGGGACCATCAGCCCCAGCATTTT
j_gene: TRBJ2-7; d_gene: TRBD2; abundance: .; v_gene: TRBV14; CDR3aa: CASNGPGGRGEQYF; CDR3nt: TGTGCCAGCAACGGTCCGGGAGGGCGTGGCGAGCAGTACTTC
j_gene: TRBJ2-1; d_gene: .; abundance: .; v_gene: TRBV9; CDR3aa: CASSRGTYNEQFF; CDR3nt: TGTGCCAGCAGCAGGGGGACCTACAATGAGCAGTTCTTC
j_gene: TRBJ1-1; d_gene: .; abundance: few; v_gene: TRBV6-5; CDR3aa: CASSPPRGGTEAFF; CDR3nt: TGTGCCAGCAGCCCTCCCCGGGGGGGCACTGAAGCTTTCTTT
j_gene: TRBJ1-5; d_gene: .; abundance: .; v_gene: TRBV19; CDR3aa: CASSRRSNQPQHF; CDR3nt: TGTGCCAGTAGTCGGAGGAGCAATCAGCCCCAGCATTTT
j_gene: TRBJ2-2; d_gene: TRBD2; abundance: .; v_gene: TRBV28; CDR3aa: CASRVREGTGELFF; CDR3nt: TGTGCCAGCAGGGTCAGGGAGGGCACCGGGGAGCTGTTTTTT
j_gene: TRBJ2-5; d_gene: .; abundance: once; v_gene: TRBV18; CDR3aa: CASSLLQSTQETQYF; CDR3nt: TGTGCCAGCTCACTCTTACAGAGTACCCAAGAGACCCAGTACTTC
j_gene: TRBJ2-2; d_gene: .; abundance: .; v_gene: TRBV19; CDR3aa: CASSISWLRTGELFF; CDR3nt: TGTGCCAGTAGTATTTCCTGGTTGCGGACCGGGGAGCTGTTTTTT
j_gene: TRBJ2-6; d_gene: .; abundance: .; v_gene: TRBV5-1; CDR3aa: CASSWVETGANVLTF; CDR3nt: TGCGCCAGCAGCTGGGTAGAAACTGGGGCCAACGTCCTGACTTTC
j_gene: TRBJ2-5; d_gene: .; abundance: .; v_gene: TRBV21-1; CDR3aa: CASDPQGGETQYF; CDR3nt: TGTGCCAGCGACCCACAGGGTGGAGAGACCCAGTACTTC
j_gene: TRBJ2-6; d_gene: TRBD1; abundance: .; v_gene: TRBV4-2; CDR3aa: CASSDRDSGANVLTF; CDR3nt: TGTGCCAGCAGCGACAGGGATTCTGGGGCCAACGTCCTGACTTTC
j_gene: TRBJ2-7; d_gene: TRBD2; abundance: .; v_gene: TRBV7-2; CDR3aa: CASSLTGLAEFSYEQYF; CDR3nt: TGTGCCAGCAGCTTAACGGGGCTAGCGGAATTCTCCTACGAGCAGTACTTC
j_gene: TRBJ1-3; d_gene: .; abundance: .; v_gene: TRBV11-3; CDR3aa: CATRTYSRNTIYF; CDR3nt: TGTGCCACCAGGACGTACTCTCGAAACACCATATATTTT
j_gene: TRBJ1-4; d_gene: .; abundance: .; v_gene: TRBV15; CDR3aa: CATSLGLANEKLFF; CDR3nt: TGTGCCACCAGCTTGGGGTTAGCTAATGAAAAACTGTTTTTT
j_gene: TRBJ2-4; d_gene: TRBD1; abundance: .; v_gene: TRBV6-5; CDR3aa: CASSYGRGQGTFIQYF; CDR3nt: TGTGCCAGCAGTTACGGAAGGGGACAGGGCACTTTCATTCAGTACTTC
j_gene: TRBJ2-7; d_gene: .; abundance: .; v_gene: TRBV5-1; CDR3aa: CASSLVGQIYEQYF; CDR3nt: TGCGCCAGCAGCTTGGTAGGACAGATCTACGAGCAGTACTTC
j_gene: TRBJ2-5; d_gene: .; abundance: once; v_gene: TRBV4-1; CDR3aa: CASSQEMGGNQETQYF; CDR3nt: TGCGCCAGCAGCCAAGAAATGGGGGGCAACCAAGAGACCCAGTACTTC
j_gene: TRBJ1-2; d_gene: .; abundance: .; v_gene: TRBV20-1; CDR3aa: CSARAQNGYTF; CDR3nt: TGCAGTGCTCGTGCACAGAATGGCTACACCTTC
j_gene: TRBJ1-1; d_gene: .; abundance: .; v_gene: TRBV7-2; CDR3aa: CASSLTANTEAFF; CDR3nt: TGTGCCAGCAGCTTGACGGCCAACACTGAAGCTTTCTTT
j_gene: TRBJ2-1; d_gene: .; abundance: .; v_gene: TRBV5-1; CDR3aa: CASSEQGGFDEQFF; CDR3nt: TGCGCCAGCAGCGAACAGGGTGGGTTTGATGAGCAGTTCTTC
j_gene: TRBJ2-5; d_gene: .; abundance: .; v_gene: TRBV2; CDR3aa: CASTYQETQYF; CDR3nt: TGTGCCAGCACCTACCAAGAGACCCAGTACTTC
j_gene: TRBJ1-2; d_gene: .; abundance: few; v_gene: TRBV9; CDR3aa: CASSAGLPDYGYTF; CDR3nt: TGTGCCAGCAGCGCGGGCCTTCCTGACTATGGCTACACCTTC
j_gene: TRBJ1-5; d_gene: .; abundance: .; v_gene: TRBV7-9; CDR3aa: CASSLARATGQEPQHF; CDR3nt: TGTGCCAGCAGCTTAGCGCGCGCCACGGGTCAGGAACCCCAGCATTTT
j_gene: TRBJ2-7; d_gene: TRBD1; abundance: .; v_gene: TRBV6-1; CDR3aa: CASTLGDRGLYEQYF; CDR3nt: TGTGCCAGCACCCTGGGGGACAGGGGGCTCTACGAGCAGTACTTC
j_gene: TRBJ1-2; d_gene: TRBD1; abundance: .; v_gene: TRBV18; CDR3aa: CASSPPGTGGGYTF; CDR3nt: TGTGCCAGCTCACCACCTGGGACAGGGGGCGGCTACACCTTC
j_gene: TRBJ1-2; d_gene: TRBD1; abundance: .; v_gene: TRBV6-6; CDR3aa: CASRLDRGLGYTF; CDR3nt: TGTGCCAGCAGACTGGACAGGGGGCTTGGCTACACCTTC
j_gene: TRBJ2-2; d_gene: .; abundance: .; v_gene: TRBV9; CDR3aa: CASMRFNTGELFF; CDR3nt: TGTGCCAGCATGAGGTTTAACACCGGGGAGCTGTTTTTT
j_gene: TRBJ2-5; d_gene: .; abundance: .; v_gene: TRBV7-2; CDR3aa: CASSRLDGSGEQYF; CDR3nt: TGTGCCAGCAGTCGCCTGGACGGGTCAGGGGAGCAGTACTTC
j_gene: TRBJ2-1; d_gene: TRBD2; abundance: .; v_gene: TRBV9; CDR3aa: CASSVRGEAYNEQFF; CDR3nt: TGTGCCAGCAGCGTACGGGGGGAGGCGTACAATGAGCAGTTCTTC
j_gene: TRBJ2-1; d_gene: TRBD2; abundance: .; v_gene: TRBV28; CDR3aa: CASRSAGGPENEQFF; CDR3nt: TGTGCCAGCAGGTCAGCGGGAGGGCCGGAGAATGAGCAGTTCTTC
j_gene: TRBJ2-1; d_gene: TRBD2; abundance: once; v_gene: TRBV5-4; CDR3aa: CASSVGLAGGSAEQFF; CDR3nt: TGTGCCAGCAGCGTTGGACTAGCGGGAGGGTCGGCTGAGCAGTTCTTC
j_gene: TRBJ2-5; d_gene: .; abundance: .; v_gene: TRBV4-1; CDR3aa: CASSSYDRRQETQYF; CDR3nt: TGCGCCAGCAGCTCCTACGACAGGAGACAAGAGACCCAGTACTTC
j_gene: TRBJ2-3; d_gene: .; abundance: .; v_gene: TRBV27; CDR3aa: CASSTKTLTDTQYF; CDR3nt: TGTGCCAGCAGTACCAAGACCCTCACAGATACGCAGTATTTT
j_gene: TRBJ2-5; d_gene: .; abundance: .; v_gene: TRBV5-1; CDR3aa: CASSLGPVQEETQYF; CDR3nt: TGCGCCAGCAGCTTGGGACCGGTGCAGGAAGAGACCCAGTACTTC
j_gene: TRBJ2-5; d_gene: .; abundance: .; v_gene: TRBV6-5; CDR3aa: CASSYSSGMETQYF; CDR3nt: TGTGCCAGCAGTTACTCGTCAGGGATGGAGACCCAGTACTTC
j_gene: TRBJ1-1; d_gene: TRBD1; abundance: .; v_gene: TRBV27; CDR3aa: CASSPRGGGEAFF; CDR3nt: TGTGCCAGCAGTCCCAGGGGGGGCGGGGAAGCTTTCTTT
j_gene: TRBJ2-1; d_gene: .; abundance: .; v_gene: TRBV19; CDR3aa: CASTLKPSRSYNEQFF; CDR3nt: TGTGCCAGTACCCTGAAGCCTAGCCGCTCCTACAATGAGCAGTTCTTC
j_gene: TRBJ1-2; d_gene: TRBD1; abundance: .; v_gene: TRBV7-3; CDR3aa: CASSLRGQVDINYGYTF; CDR3nt: TGTGCCAGCAGCTTAAGGGGACAGGTCGATATTAACTATGGCTACACCTTC
j_gene: TRBJ2-1; d_gene: .; abundance: .; v_gene: TRBV30; CDR3aa: CAWSVTGHPSNEQFF; CDR3nt: TGTGCCTGGAGTGTAACTGGACACCCCTCCAATGAGCAGTTCTTC
j_gene: TRBJ2-1; d_gene: TRBD2; abundance: .; v_gene: TRBV9; CDR3aa: CASSGTIGTSLYNEQFF; CDR3nt: TGTGCCAGCAGCGGAACGATCGGGACTAGCCTTTACAATGAGCAGTTCTTC
j_gene: TRBJ2-7; d_gene: .; abundance: .; v_gene: TRBV4-1; CDR3aa: CASSPGRGARKGYEQYF; CDR3nt: TGCGCCAGCAGCCCGGGTCGTGGAGCTAGAAAAGGCTACGAGCAGTACTTC
j_gene: TRBJ2-1; d_gene: .; abundance: .; v_gene: TRBV28; CDR3aa: CASSFQRTALGNEQFF; CDR3nt: TGTGCCAGCAGTTTCCAAAGAACTGCCTTGGGCAATGAGCAGTTCTTC
j_gene: TRBJ1-5; d_gene: .; abundance: .; v_gene: TRBV19; CDR3aa: CASSTDIIQPQHF; CDR3nt: TGTGCCAGTAGTACCGACATTATCCAGCCCCAGCATTTT
j_gene: TRBJ1-1; d_gene: TRBD1; abundance: .; v_gene: TRBV10-2; CDR3aa: CASSKDRTNTEAFF; CDR3nt: TGCGCCAGCAGTAAGGACAGGACGAACACTGAAGCTTTCTTT
j_gene: TRBJ2-3; d_gene: .; abundance: .; v_gene: TRBV2; CDR3aa: CASKKEAFDTQYF; CDR3nt: TGTGCCAGCAAAAAGGAGGCCTTTGATACGCAGTATTTT
j_gene: TRBJ2-2; d_gene: .; abundance: few; v_gene: TRBV28; CDR3aa: CASSWETGYTGELFF; CDR3nt: TGTGCCAGCAGTTGGGAGACGGGTTACACCGGGGAGCTGTTTTTT